The clone carrying this TCR beta chain turned up a few times. The sample comes from a study of chronic HIV infection and antiretroviral therapy. TCRdb re-analysed the 5' RACE reads in MiXCR, keeping a single row per CDR3 protein. Seen here are 30,000 to 35,000 distinct CDR3 sequences, about 8.6% observed once, and the top ten hold about 2.5%. Sequenced input: peripheral blood. The sequence derives from an adult who had HIV and had not received antiretroviral therapy, or was an uninfected healthy control (not recorded which).

The chain's CDR3 is CSASGQGRTEAFF. The CDR3 DNA reads TGCAGTGCTAGTGGTCAGGGAAGGACTGAAGCTTTCTTT. This chain joins TRBV20-1 and TRBJ1-1, with D tentatively TRBD1 (5 bases). The CDR3 has 13 amino acids. Trimming took 3 bases from V and 5 from J, leaving 13 bases between them. The germline V gene encodes CDR1 DFQATT and CDR2 SNEGSKA (reference sequence).